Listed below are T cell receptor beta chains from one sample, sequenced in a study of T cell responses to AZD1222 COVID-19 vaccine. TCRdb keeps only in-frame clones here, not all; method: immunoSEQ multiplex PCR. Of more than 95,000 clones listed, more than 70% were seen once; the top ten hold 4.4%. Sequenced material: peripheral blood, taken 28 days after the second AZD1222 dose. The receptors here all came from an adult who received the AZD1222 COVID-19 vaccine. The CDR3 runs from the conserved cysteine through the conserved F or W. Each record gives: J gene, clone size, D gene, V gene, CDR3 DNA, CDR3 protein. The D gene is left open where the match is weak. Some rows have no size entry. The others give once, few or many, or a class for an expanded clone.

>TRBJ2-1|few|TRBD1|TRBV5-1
TGCGCCAGCATGAGGCAGGGGGCGGTCTACAATGAGCAGTTCTTC
CASMRQGAVYNEQFF
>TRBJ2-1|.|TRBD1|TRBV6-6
TGTGCCAGCAGTCGCATTCCCCCACAGGGGTCAACCTACAATGAGCAGTTCTTC
CASSRIPPQGSTYNEQFF
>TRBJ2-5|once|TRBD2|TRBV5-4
TGTGCCAGCAGCTTGTCGACTAGCATGCAAGAGACCCAGTACTTC
CASSLSTSMQETQYF
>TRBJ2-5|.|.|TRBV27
TGTGCCAGCAGTGGAGGCTCCTGGGGTACGGAGACCCAGTACTTC
CASSGGSWGTETQYF
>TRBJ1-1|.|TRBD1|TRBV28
TGTGCCAGCAGTCCACCGGACAGGGCGGCTTTCTTT
CASSPPDRAAFF
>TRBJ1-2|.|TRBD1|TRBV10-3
TGTGCCATCAGTTCCGGGACAGGGGGCAGCTATGGCTACACCTTC
CAISSGTGGSYGYTF
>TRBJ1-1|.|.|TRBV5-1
TGCGCCAGCAGCTTATTCGGCAGGATAGAAGCTTTCTTT
CASSLFGRIEAFF
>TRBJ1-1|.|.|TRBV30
TGTGCCTGGAATTCAGGTAACACTGAAGCTTTCTTT
CAWNSGNTEAFF
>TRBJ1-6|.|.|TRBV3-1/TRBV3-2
TGTGCCAGCAACGCCGGGACACCCTATTCACCCCTCCACTTT
CASNAGTPYSPLHF
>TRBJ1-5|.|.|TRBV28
TGTGCCAGCAGTTTCCTCCGAGGCAATCAGCCCCAGCATTTT
CASSFLRGNQPQHF
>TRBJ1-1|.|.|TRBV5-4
TGTGCCAGCAGACTACAGGAGAACACTGAAGCTTTCTTT
CASRLQENTEAFF
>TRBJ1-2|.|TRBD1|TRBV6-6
TGTGCCAGCAGTCACCCCGACAGGGCCGAGTGGGGCTATGGCTACACCTTC
CASSHPDRAEWGYGYTF
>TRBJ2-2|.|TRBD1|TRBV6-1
TGTGCCAGCAGTGGTCGACAGGGGGCGCGAACCGGGGAGCTGTTTTTT
CASSGRQGARTGELFF
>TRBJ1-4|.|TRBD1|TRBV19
TGTGCCAGTAGGGGACAGGGCTCCAACGAAAAACTGTTTTTT
CASRGQGSNEKLFF
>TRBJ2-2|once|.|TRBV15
TGTGCCACCAGCAGAGTAGGGGTTTCGCGGAACACCGGGGAGCTGTTTTTT
CATSRVGVSRNTGELFF
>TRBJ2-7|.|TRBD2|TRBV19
TGTGCCAGTACTATAAGAGCGGGGGACGGCGAGCAGTACTTC
CASTIRAGDGEQYF
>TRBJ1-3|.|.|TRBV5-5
TGTGCCAGCAGCTTGATCCTCTCTGGAAACACCATATATTTT
CASSLILSGNTIYF
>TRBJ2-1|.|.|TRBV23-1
TGCGCCAGCAGTCAAGGGGGGAACACCTACAATGAGCAGTTCTTC
CASSQGGNTYNEQFF
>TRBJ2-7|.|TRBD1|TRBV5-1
TGCGCCAGCAGCTTGGTGCTATCCGGGACAGGGAGCTCCTACGAGCAGTACTTC
CASSLVLSGTGSSYEQYF
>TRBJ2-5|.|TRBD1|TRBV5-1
TGCGCCAGCAGCTTGGAAGGGGGCGCGTCAAAAGAGACCCAGTACTTC
CASSLEGGASKETQYF